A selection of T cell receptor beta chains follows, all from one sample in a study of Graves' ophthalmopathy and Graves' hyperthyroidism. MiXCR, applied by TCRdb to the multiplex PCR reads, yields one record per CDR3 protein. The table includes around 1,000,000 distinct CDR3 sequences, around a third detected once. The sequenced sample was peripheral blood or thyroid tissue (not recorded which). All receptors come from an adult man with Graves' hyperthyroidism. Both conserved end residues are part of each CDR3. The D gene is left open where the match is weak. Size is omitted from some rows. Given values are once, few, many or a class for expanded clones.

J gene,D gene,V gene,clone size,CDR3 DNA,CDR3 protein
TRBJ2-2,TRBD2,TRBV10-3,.,TGTGCCAGCAGGGGGACTAGCGGGAGAAGTTATAAGGCCGGGGAGCTGTTTTTT,CASRGTSGRSYKAGELFF
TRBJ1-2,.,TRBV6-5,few,TGTGCCAGCAGCACCAACACCGGCTACTATGGCTACACCTTC,CASSTNTGYYGYTF
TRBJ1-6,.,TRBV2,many,TGTGCCAGCAGTTCCCTAGGGCAGGAGAATTCACCCCTCCACTTT,CASSSLGQENSPLHF
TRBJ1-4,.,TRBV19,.,TGTGCCAGTACCTTGGACTTGGTGGACAAAAAACTGTTTTTT,CASTLDLVDKKLFF
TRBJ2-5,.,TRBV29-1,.,TGCAGCTTACGAAGAGGCCAAGAGACCCAGTACTTC,CSLRRGQETQYF
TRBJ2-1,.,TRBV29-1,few,TGCAGCGTTGGGGCTACCATATACAATGAGCAGTTCTTC,CSVGATIYNEQFF
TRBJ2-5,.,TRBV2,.,TGTGCCAGCAGGCCCCCCGGGACCGGAGCCTCGAAGACCCAGTACTTC,CASRPPGTGASKTQYF
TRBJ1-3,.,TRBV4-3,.,TGCGCCAGCAGCCAACTAGGGGCCAGCCGAGCTGGAAACACCATATATTTT,CASSQLGASRAGNTIYF
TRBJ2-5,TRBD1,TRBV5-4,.,TGTGCCAGCAGCCGCGAATTTCAGGGGGCAGAGACCCAGTACTTC,CASSREFQGAETQYF
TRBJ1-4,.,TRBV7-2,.,TGTGCCAGCAGCTTAAATGGCAGGCGGAATGAAAAACTGTTTTTT,CASSLNGRRNEKLFF
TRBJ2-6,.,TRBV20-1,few,TGCAGTGCTAGCCGGGGAGCAGGTGGGGCCAACGTCCTGACTTTC,CSASRGAGGANVLTF
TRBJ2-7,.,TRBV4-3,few,TGCGCCAGCAGCCAAGACTTAGGGGTTTACGAGCAGTACTTC,CASSQDLGVYEQYF
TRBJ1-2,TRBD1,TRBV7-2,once,TGTGCCAGCAGCCCGATCGCAGGGGGCGCTAGTGGCTACACCTTC,CASSPIAGGASGYTF
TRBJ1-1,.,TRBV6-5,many,TGTGCCAGCAGTCCCGGACAGACTGAAGCTTTCTTT,CASSPGQTEAFF
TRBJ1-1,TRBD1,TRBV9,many,TGTGCCAGCAGTGGGGGACAGGATGAAGCTTTCTTT,CASSGGQDEAFF
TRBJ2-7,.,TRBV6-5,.,TGTGCCAGCAGTTACTCGGGACCGTTGGAGCAGTACTTC,CASSYSGPLEQYF
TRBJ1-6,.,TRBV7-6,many,TGTGCCAGCAGCCCTGGGGGGGGGCATAATTCACCCCTCCACTTT,CASSPGGGHNSPLHF
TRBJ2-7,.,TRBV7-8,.,TGTGCCAGCAGCCACAGTGGAGGCAGTTTAATTTACGAGCAGTACTTC,CASSHSGGSLIYEQYF
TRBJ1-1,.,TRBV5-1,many,TGCGCCAGCAGCGGTTACGGGCTGAACACTGAAGCTTTCTTT,CASSGYGLNTEAFF
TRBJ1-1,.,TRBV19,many,TGTGCCAGTAGTAGCGACTACGGGACTGAAGCTTTCTTT,CASSSDYGTEAFF
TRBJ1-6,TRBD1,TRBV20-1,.,TGCAGTGCGGTCAGGACAGGGCTTGTGAGCTCCTATAATTCACCCCTCCACTTT,CSAVRTGLVSSYNSPLHF
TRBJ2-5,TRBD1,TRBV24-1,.,TGTGCCACCAGTCCTACCAAAGGGGGACAGGGAACAAAGACCCAGTACTTC,CATSPTKGGQGTKTQYF
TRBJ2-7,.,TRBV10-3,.,TGTGCCAGCAGTTACGGTCGATACGAGCAGTACTTC,CASSYGRYEQYF
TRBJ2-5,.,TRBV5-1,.,TGCGCCGGCAGCTTGGCCAACGGGGGCCGAGAGACCCAGTACTTC,CAGSLANGGRETQYF
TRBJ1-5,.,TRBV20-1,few,TGCAGTGCTACCGAGAGGGGCAGGGTAAATCAGCCCCAGCATTTT,CSATERGRVNQPQHF
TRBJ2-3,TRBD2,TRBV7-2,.,TGTGCCAGCAGCTCGCGGGGGGGCACAGATACGCAGTATTTT,CASSSRGGTDTQYF
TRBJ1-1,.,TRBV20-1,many,TGCAGTGCCACACGGGTAGGGAACACTGAAGCTTTCTTT,CSATRVGNTEAFF